Given below is one TCR beta chain in context. Its target antigen remains unknown. No quality values exist for individual bases; no much larger clone is one base distant. The same CDR3 also results from other DNA sequences found in this sample. Library method: the immunoSEQ multiplex PCR assay. A mixture of 60 forward primers for TCR Vbeta segments and 13 reverse primers for TCR Jbeta segments was used in the multiplex PCR. The CDR3 region of rearranged TCR beta genes was amplified from genomic DNA by a multiplex PCR assay. The amplified TCR beta libraries were sequenced on the Illumina HiSeq System as 87-base-pair reads. The source study handled its data this way. A later analysis counted approximately 76 million unique TCR beta chains across the 600 to 850 repertoires, and 10 million to 12 million of these chains were shared by at least two donors. To remove PCR and sequencing errors, raw reads were error-corrected and collapsed into unique sequences using a nearest-neighbor algorithm that merged closely related sequences. To assign V, D and J gene segments, CDR3 sequences were aligned to IMGT reference sequences. Each retained sequence needed at least a six-nucleotide match to both a V gene segment and a J gene segment. A rearrangement counted as productive if the CDR3 had no stop codons and remained in frame with V and J, and every other rearrangement counted as non-productive. Following IMGT convention, CDR3 was defined as the stretch from the second conserved V-encoded cysteine up to the conserved J-encoded phenylalanine. Sequences without an unambiguous match to a single V gene segment were excluded from the earlier analysis of 450 to 650 of the donors. An earlier analysis of a few hundred of the donors called V segments functional above 56.7% productive rearrangements and segregating when the between-donor standard deviation exceeded 5%. A statistical classification framework was developed to diagnose cytomegalovirus status using the catalog of TCR beta chain sequences. A later analysis assigned V and J genes by comparing TCR nucleotide sequences with IMGT/GENE-DB human TR gene sequences. In a later analysis, CDR3 sequences and most-parsimonious VDJ recombination scenarios were assigned using the TCRdist pipeline. In a later analysis, every TCR beta chain was defined by the combination of its CDR3 amino acid sequence and its V-gene family, and reads without a unique V-gene family were dropped. To address suspected cross-contamination and a sequencing artifact, a later analysis removed 550 to 750 highly shared, low-generation-probability nucleotide sequences. For each public chain, a later analysis derived a clonal expansion index from normalized ranks of inferred template counts within each repertoire. In a later analysis, generation probabilities were computed with a VDJ recombination model fitted to out-of-frame rearrangements, and the resulting probabilities were checked against IGoR. A later analysis scored TCR-TCR, TCR-HLA and TCR-CMV co-occurrence with hypergeometric tests, applying a repertoire-size bias correction to TCR pairs. False discovery rates were estimated in a later analysis by permuting HLA or CMV assignments 20 times. A later analysis grouped co-occurring TCRs with DBSCAN, adding TCRdist sequence similarity when clustering within HLA-allele-positive subsets. Repertoires with fewer than 30,000 or more than 120,000 public chains, plus five repertoires with anomalous nucleotide sharing, were excluded from co-occurrence clustering. Here the immuneACCESS table is served through TCRdb, limited to in-frame sequences with V and J called. Missing clones are a known gap in these copies; in checked studies unresolved V genes cover under half, and the rest lacks a known reason. V and J calls and clone size are given by that table; D and trimming were obtained from the DNA. The sample yields about 130,000 clones; roughly 76% were counted once. The ten largest make up over 2.5% of the sample.

The cohort consisted of 600 or so healthy bone marrow donors. All cohort members were sampled while nominally healthy, although unrecorded immune exposures were likely present. The donor tested CMV seronegative and was one of the 352 seronegative cohort members. A peripheral blood sample was collected from each donor, and TCR beta sequencing was performed on peripheral blood mononuclear cells. The Qiagen DNeasy Blood Extraction Kit was used to extract genomic DNA from the blood cell samples. These data come from a study of cytomegalovirus exposure and HLA in healthy donors (TCRdb year 2017). Background for the entire study: According to an earlier analysis of several hundred of the donors, 150 million to 200 million T cells yielded approximately 120 million unique TCR beta sequences and roughly 280 Gb of sequence data. A separate validation cohort of 100 to 150 different subjects was used in addition to the roughly 720-subject first cohort. A few DR-DQ haplotypes were treated as single units for association and clustering because of strong linkage in the cohort. To study patterns of TCR occurrence, a later analysis re-analyzed previously published TCR beta repertoires from just over 650 donors and added high-resolution HLA genotyping. The T cell repertoires of some 670 subjects were profiled by immunosequencing and related to cytomegalovirus serostatus. All discovery cohort repertoires had been generated using a single sequencing platform. Donor age, sex, ethnicity and CMV serostatus were collected together with the repertoire data. Typing coverage differed by locus: A, B, C, DRB1 and DQB1 were typed in roughly 620-640 donors, DQA1 in about 560, DPA1 in some 610, and DPB1 in approximately 450. The study aimed to test whether cataloging public T cell receptors could reveal signatures of past pathogen exposure. To predict cytomegalovirus infection status, the study combined high-throughput TCR immunosequencing, statistical association of individual TCRs with disease status, and machine learning. The later analysis used no new phenotypic data to find candidate immune exposures, relying instead on TCR beta sequences and their occurrence across donors. Among about 400 genotyped donors of the cohort, an average of roughly 230,000 unique TCR beta nucleotide sequences was sequenced per donor, of which 15% to 20% were non-productive. Of the approximately 400 genotyped donors, approximately 82% fell in the genetic ancestry cluster associated with self-reported Caucasian donors. An early release that covered roughly 600 HLA-typed donors contained about 300 gigabases of sequencing data and tens of millions of unique TCR sequences. Class I and class II HLA loci were covered by the typing at four-digit resolution. An earlier analysis of about 600 of the donors used high-throughput TCR beta sequencing to judge whether each TCR beta V gene segment behaved as functional or pseudogenic. Genome-wide SNP genotypes for about 55% of the 666 donors were used in a later genetic analysis, which treated that subset as a discovery cohort. The study at large found these results: The only immune exposure information available for the cohort was CMV serostatus. Presence/absence analyses assumed roughly uniform sequencing depth across donors, an assumption that may not hold. The 87-base-pair reads could not distinguish some IMGT-functional V segments, including TRBV6-2 and TRBV6-3, so those segments were excluded. In a later analysis, HLA-associated TCR beta chains showed more clonal expansion and lower generation probabilities than non-associated chains that were equally common. A later analysis found that TCR association rates varied across HLA loci, with DRB1 alleles showing the most associated TCRs and HLA-C alleles the fewest. In the study, 150 to 200 TCR beta chains were listed as associated with cytomegalovirus. The authors suggested that the approach could potentially be generalized to other disease states and immunological phenotypes. A later analysis reported that several top co-occurrence clusters appeared linked to parvovirus B19, influenza, CMV and Epstein-Barr virus. A further reported finding was that TCR beta sequences accurately predicted the HLA-A and HLA-B alleles for most subjects in the first cohort. When HLA alleles, especially DR and DQ, strongly co-occurred, attributing TCR associations to individual alleles was difficult. According to a later analysis, most CMV-associated TCR beta chains appeared to be HLA-restricted, and the HLA associations seemed to be driven largely by CMV exposure. In both the original and validation cohorts, the classifier was reported to diagnose cytomegalovirus status with high specificity and sensitivity. A cluster of highly shared sequence variants was judged likely to be a technical artifact of the sequencing pipeline. In an earlier analysis of fewer than 700 of the donors, most TCR beta V segments appeared in productive rearrangements about 87% or about 30% of the time, broadly matching IMGT annotations. Because HLA typing was unavailable for some donors at each locus, only the typed subset was used in association tests. At a false discovery rate of 0.05, a later analysis linked about 17,000 TCR beta sequences to specific HLA alleles. The earlier analysis of almost 600 of the donors excluded some 15 rarely observed V segments, including chromosome 9 orphons, because counts were too low. Compared with the 666-donor mean, donors in an Asian-associated ancestry cluster had fewer N-insertions in productive TCRs, according to a later genetic analysis. V-gene and J-gene trimming of TCR beta chains was associated with a missense DCLRE1C variant in a later genetic analysis, and the association was replicated in an independent cohort. Across donors, most TCR sequences were observed very rarely, whereas some public TCRs were present in many individuals. Only TCR beta chains were sequenced in this cohort, and the absence of alpha or paired-chain data limited detectable features. Correlated functional status among segregating V segments might be attributable to linkage disequilibrium, but an unknown experimental factor could not be ruled out. A few of the identified cytomegalovirus-associated TCR beta chains were confirmed in vitro to be specific for cytomegalovirus antigens.

V and J are truncated by 0 bases and 6 bases respectively, leaving an intervening sequence of 10 bases. The CDR3 starts with the cysteine, ends with the phenylalanine, and has 13 residues. The sequence is cut down to CDR3 DNA, 39 bases in frame from base 1. CDR1 and CDR2 are read off the germline V gene as SGHRS and YFSETQ. The sequenced material came from PBMCs. The sequence links TRBV5-1 to TRBJ2-7, and TRBD2 may be the D gene, going by 5 matching bases. The sequence came from a woman aged 50 to 60 in good health and CMV-seronegative. The CDR3 region has the sequence CASSLAGVREQYF. The bases are TGCGCCAGCAGCTTGGCCGGGGTTCGCGAGCAGTACTTC.